Listed below are T cell receptor beta chains from one sample, sequenced in a study of identical twins. TCRdb processed the 5' RACE reads anew with MiXCR; each CDR3 protein has one entry. Of 250,000 or so distinct CDR3 sequences in the sample, about 8.5% were seen once. This sample also appeared in a second study, on yellow fever vaccine responses in identical twins.

Sequencing was done on a sample of CD8+ T cells sorted from blood. These receptors all stem from a woman aged 18-30 years in good health. CDR3s include the opening cysteine and the closing phenylalanine or tryptophan. The D gene is left open where the match is weak. Rows give clone size only sometimes, using once, few, many, or a class for an expanded clone.

J: TRBJ2-1
size: .
D: .
V: TRBV7-2
CDR3: CALDEQFF
DNA: TGTGCCTTGGATGAGCAGTTCTTC

J: TRBJ2-1
size: few
D: .
V: TRBV6-2/TRBV6-3
CDR3: CASSYSRHTQFSLESNEQFF
DNA: TGTGCCAGCAGTTACTCGAGACATACTCAATTTAGCTTGGAGAGCAATGAGCAGTTCTTC

J: TRBJ2-3
size: .
D: TRBD1
V: TRBV12-3/TRBV12-4
CDR3: CASSLVEGQSTDTQYF
DNA: TGTGCCAGCAGTCTAGTCGAGGGACAGAGCACAGATACGCAGTATTTT

J: TRBJ1-1
size: few
D: .
V: TRBV12-3/TRBV12-4
CDR3: CASSLSGGPEAFF
DNA: TGTGCCAGCAGTTTATCCGGGGGTCCTGAAGCTTTCTTT

J: TRBJ2-3
size: few
D: TRBD1
V: TRBV10-3
CDR3: CAISDVRDRDTDTQYF
DNA: TGTGCCATCAGTGACGTAAGGGACAGGGACACAGATACGCAGTATTTT

J: TRBJ2-7
size: few
D: TRBD1
V: TRBV27
CDR3: CASSLFPGGGDYEQYF
DNA: TGTGCCAGCAGTTTATTCCCAGGGGGCGGTGACTACGAGCAGTACTTC

J: TRBJ2-7
size: few
D: TRBD1
V: TRBV5-6
CDR3: CASSLIWTGQESYEQYF
DNA: TGTGCCAGCAGCTTGATTTGGACGGGACAGGAATCCTACGAGCAGTACTTC

J: TRBJ1-4
size: .
D: .
V: TRBV29-1
CDR3: CSVEAADEKLFF
DNA: TGCAGCGTTGAAGCAGCTGATGAAAAACTGTTTTTT

J: TRBJ1-1
size: .
D: TRBD1
V: TRBV24-1
CDR3: CATSRQGKGTEAFF
DNA: TGTGCCACCAGCCGACAGGGTAAGGGCACTGAAGCTTTCTTT

J: TRBJ2-7
size: many
D: .
V: TRBV5-1
CDR3: CASSRIDRNYEQYF
DNA: TGCGCCAGCAGCCGGATAGACAGGAACTACGAGCAGTACTTC

J: TRBJ2-3
size: .
D: TRBD2
V: TRBV14
CDR3: CASSQAGGAFNPDTQYF
DNA: TGTGCCAGCAGCCAAGCGGGGGGGGCCTTCAATCCAGATACGCAGTATTTT

J: TRBJ1-2
size: .
D: TRBD1
V: TRBV29-1
CDR3: CSVEGSRDSSYGYTF
DNA: TGCAGCGTTGAAGGTTCCAGGGACAGCTCTTATGGCTACACCTTC

J: TRBJ2-1
size: few
D: TRBD1
V: TRBV7-8
CDR3: CASSPDKTGVSYNEQFF
DNA: TGTGCCAGCAGCCCGGATAAAACAGGGGTCTCCTACAATGAGCAGTTCTTC

J: TRBJ2-3
size: few
D: .
V: TRBV7-2
CDR3: CASILGVRDTDTQYF
DNA: TGTGCCAGCATCTTAGGTGTCAGGGACACAGATACGCAGTATTTT

J: TRBJ2-5
size: many
D: TRBD2
V: TRBV24-1
CDR3: CATSDFPPSTSRGKETQYF
DNA: TGTGCCACCAGTGATTTCCCCCCCTCGACCTCGCGGGGGAAAGAGACCCAGTACTTC

J: TRBJ2-7
size: many
D: .
V: TRBV27
CDR3: CASSFSSSYEQYF
DNA: TGTGCCAGCAGTTTCTCTTCCTCCTACGAGCAGTACTTC

J: TRBJ2-7
size: few
D: TRBD1
V: TRBV6-2/TRBV6-3
CDR3: CPSSLIGQADEQYF
DNA: TGTCCCAGCAGTTTAATTGGACAGGCGGACGAGCAGTACTTC

J: TRBJ1-1
size: few
D: .
V: TRBV29-1
CDR3: CSVEDRNTEAFF
DNA: TGCAGCGTTGAGGACAGGAACACTGAAGCTTTCTTT

J: TRBJ2-1
size: many
D: .
V: TRBV27
CDR3: CASSKLGNEQFF
DNA: TGTGCCAGCAGTAAACTGGGCAATGAGCAGTTCTTC

J: TRBJ2-1
size: many
D: .
V: TRBV5-1
CDR3: CASSFGHNNEQFF
DNA: TGCGCCAGCAGCTTCGGACATAACAATGAGCAGTTCTTC

J: TRBJ2-5
size: .
D: .
V: TRBV20-1
CDR3: CSARGLQETQYF
DNA: TGCAGTGCTAGGGGACTTCAAGAGACCCAGTACTTC

J: TRBJ2-1
size: many
D: .
V: TRBV5-6
CDR3: CASSLAPGYGEQFF
DNA: TGTGCCAGCAGCTTGGCCCCCGGGTACGGTGAGCAGTTCTTC

J: TRBJ1-1
size: few
D: .
V: TRBV14
CDR3: CASSQGTTRAFF
DNA: TGTGCCAGCAGCCAGGGGACAACTAGGGCTTTCTTT

J: TRBJ2-5
size: many
D: TRBD2
V: TRBV25-1
CDR3: CATRGSGEETQYF
DNA: TGTGCCACCCGCGGGAGTGGGGAAGAGACCCAGTACTTC

J: TRBJ2-1
size: few
D: .
V: TRBV25-1
CDR3: CASSGLADNEQFF
DNA: TGTGCCAGCAGTGGGCTAGCCGACAATGAGCAGTTCTTC

J: TRBJ2-1
size: .
D: TRBD1
V: TRBV4-2
CDR3: CASSPRDRGLDEQFF
DNA: TGTGCCAGCAGCCCGCGGGACAGGGGGCTGGATGAGCAGTTCTTC

J: TRBJ2-5
size: .
D: .
V: TRBV7-2
CDR3: CASSSGGGPGETQYF
DNA: TGTGCCAGCAGTTCAGGAGGGGGGCCCGGGGAGACCCAGTACTTC

J: TRBJ1-1
size: many
D: .
V: TRBV4-1
CDR3: CASSQENTEAFF
DNA: TGCGCCAGCAGCCAAGAGAACACTGAAGCTTTCTTT

J: TRBJ2-7
size: .
D: .
V: TRBV6-2/TRBV6-3
CDR3: CASSYGLDYEQYF
DNA: TGTGCCAGCAGTTACGGTCTGGACTACGAGCAGTACTTC

J: TRBJ2-7
size: .
D: .
V: TRBV7-6
CDR3: CASSDGQNSYEQYF
DNA: TGTGCCAGCAGCGACGGACAGAACTCCTACGAGCAGTACTTC

J: TRBJ2-7
size: .
D: TRBD2
V: TRBV28
CDR3: CASSGGLVGYEQYF
DNA: TGTGCCAGCAGTGGGGGACTAGTTGGGTACGAGCAGTACTTC

J: TRBJ2-7
size: many
D: .
V: TRBV28
CDR3: CAGSPGTLLGEQYF
DNA: TGTGCCGGCTCTCCCGGGACTCTCCTCGGCGAGCAGTACTTC

J: TRBJ2-5
size: .
D: .
V: TRBV18
CDR3: CASDTGPRFPETQYF
DNA: TGTGCCAGCGATACGGGACCGAGGTTCCCAGAGACCCAGTACTTC

J: TRBJ2-3
size: few
D: .
V: TRBV19
CDR3: CASSIREGLPTDTQYF
DNA: TGTGCCAGTAGTATTAGGGAAGGCTTACCCACAGATACGCAGTATTTT

J: TRBJ2-7
size: few
D: TRBD1
V: TRBV29-1
CDR3: CSVEGGQGNEQYF
DNA: TGCAGCGTTGAGGGAGGACAGGGTAACGAGCAGTACTTC

J: TRBJ2-1
size: .
D: .
V: TRBV5-6
CDR3: CASSSGPQDEQFF
DNA: TGTGCCAGCAGCTCCGGGCCCCAGGATGAGCAGTTCTTC

J: TRBJ2-1
size: .
D: TRBD2
V: TRBV4-1
CDR3: CASSQETASGYNEQFF
DNA: TGCGCCAGCAGCCAAGAGACGGCTAGCGGCTACAATGAGCAGTTCTTC

J: TRBJ2-1
size: .
D: .
V: TRBV2
CDR3: CASIDWTAFSEQFF
DNA: TGTGCCAGCATTGACTGGACAGCTTTTTCAGAGCAGTTCTTC

J: TRBJ2-7
size: few
D: TRBD2
V: TRBV4-3
CDR3: CASSQELAGYEQYF
DNA: TGCGCCAGCAGCCAAGAACTAGCGGGCTACGAGCAGTACTTC

J: TRBJ2-7
size: few
D: TRBD2
V: TRBV6-5
CDR3: CASSSSGGELAGRYEQYF
DNA: TGTGCCAGCAGTTCATCAGGCGGGGAACTAGCGGGAAGATACGAGCAGTACTTC

J: TRBJ2-5
size: few
D: TRBD2
V: TRBV3-1
CDR3: CASTEGWLAGDQETQYF
DNA: TGTGCCAGCACCGAAGGGTGGCTAGCGGGGGACCAAGAGACCCAGTACTTC